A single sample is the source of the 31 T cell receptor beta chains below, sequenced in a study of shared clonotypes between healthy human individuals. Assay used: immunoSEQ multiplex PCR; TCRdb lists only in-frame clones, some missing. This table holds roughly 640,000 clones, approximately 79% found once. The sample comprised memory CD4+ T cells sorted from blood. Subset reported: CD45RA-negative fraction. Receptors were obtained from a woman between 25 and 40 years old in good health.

As DNA, the CDR3 is TGTGCCAGCAGTGGTACGAAGGGACAGAGGGGAGGCTACACCTTC. Translated, it gives CASSGTKGQRGGYTF. V is TRBV2 and J is TRBJ1-2; 7 nucleotides agree with TRBD1. The V segment lost 4 bases and the J segment 8 bases; nucleotides outside the gene matches: 13. Germline V CDR1 and CDR2: SNHLY, FYNNEI. The CDR3 covers 15 residues.

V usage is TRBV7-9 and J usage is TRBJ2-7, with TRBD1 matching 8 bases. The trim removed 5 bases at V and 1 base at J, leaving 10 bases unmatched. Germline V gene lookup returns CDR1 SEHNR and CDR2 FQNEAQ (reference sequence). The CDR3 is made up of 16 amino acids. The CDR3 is CASSKGQGGRSYEQYF. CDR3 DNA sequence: TGTGCCAGCAGCAAAGGACAGGGTGGTCGTTCCTACGAGCAGTACTTC. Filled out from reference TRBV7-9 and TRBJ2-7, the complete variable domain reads DTGVSQNPRHKITKRGQNVTFRCDPISEHNRLYWYRQTLGQGPEFLTYFQNEAQLEKSRLLSDRFSAERPKGSFSTLEIQRTEQGDSAMYLCASSKGQGGRSYEQYFGPGTRLTVT.

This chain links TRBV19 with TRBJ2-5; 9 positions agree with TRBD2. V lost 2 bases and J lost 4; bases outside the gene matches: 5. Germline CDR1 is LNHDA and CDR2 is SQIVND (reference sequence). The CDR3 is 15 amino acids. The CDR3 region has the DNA TGTGCCAGTAGTATACGCGGGAGGGCCGGAGAGACCCAGTACTTC. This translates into CASSIRGRAGETQYF. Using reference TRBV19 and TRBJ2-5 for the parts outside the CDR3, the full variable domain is DGGITQSPKYLFRKEGQNVTLSCEQNLNHDAMYWYRQDPGQGLRLIYYSQIVNDFQKGDIAEGYSVSREKKESFPLTVTSAQKNPTAFYLCASSIRGRAGETQYFGPGTRLLVL.

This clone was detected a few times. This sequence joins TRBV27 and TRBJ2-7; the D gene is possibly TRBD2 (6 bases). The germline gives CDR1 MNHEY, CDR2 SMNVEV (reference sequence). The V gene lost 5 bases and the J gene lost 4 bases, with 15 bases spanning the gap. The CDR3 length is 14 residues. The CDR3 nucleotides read TGTGCCAGCAGTCTTGGGGGGATCAGGTACGAGCAGTACTTC. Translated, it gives CASSLGGIRYEQYF.

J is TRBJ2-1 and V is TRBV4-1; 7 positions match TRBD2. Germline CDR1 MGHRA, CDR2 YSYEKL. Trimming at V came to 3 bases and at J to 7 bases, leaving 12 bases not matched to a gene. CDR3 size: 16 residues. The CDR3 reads CASSHPTRGSRNEQFF. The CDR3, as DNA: TGCGCCAGCAGCCACCCAACGCGCGGGAGTAGGAATGAGCAGTTCTTC.

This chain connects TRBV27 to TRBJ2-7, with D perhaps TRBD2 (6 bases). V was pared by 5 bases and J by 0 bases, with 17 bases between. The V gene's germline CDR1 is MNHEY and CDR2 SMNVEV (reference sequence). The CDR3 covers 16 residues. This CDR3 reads CASSQRVAGPSYEQYF. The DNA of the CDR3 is TGTGCCAGCAGTCAACGGGTCGCGGGACCCTCCTACGAGCAGTACTTC.

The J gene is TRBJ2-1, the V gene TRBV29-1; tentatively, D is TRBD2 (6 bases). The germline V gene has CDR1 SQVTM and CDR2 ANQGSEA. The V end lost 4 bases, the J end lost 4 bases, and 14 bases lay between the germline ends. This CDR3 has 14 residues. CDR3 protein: CSVVGGMPYNEQFF. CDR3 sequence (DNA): TGCAGCGTTGTTGGCGGGATGCCTTACAATGAGCAGTTCTTC.

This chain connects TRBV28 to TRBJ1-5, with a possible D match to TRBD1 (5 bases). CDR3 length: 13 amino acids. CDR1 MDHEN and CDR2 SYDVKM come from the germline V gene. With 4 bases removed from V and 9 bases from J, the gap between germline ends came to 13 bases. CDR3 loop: CASSSGVPGPQHF. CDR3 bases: TGTGCCAGCAGTTCGGGGGTTCCGGGGCCCCAGCATTTT.

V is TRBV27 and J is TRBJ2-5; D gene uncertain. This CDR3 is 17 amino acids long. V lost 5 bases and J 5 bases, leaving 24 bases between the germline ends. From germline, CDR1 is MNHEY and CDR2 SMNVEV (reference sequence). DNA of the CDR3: TGTGCCAGCAGTCCCTCTGCTTATTCCGGGTCCTTGGAGACCCAGTACTTC. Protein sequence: CASSPSAYSGSLETQYF.

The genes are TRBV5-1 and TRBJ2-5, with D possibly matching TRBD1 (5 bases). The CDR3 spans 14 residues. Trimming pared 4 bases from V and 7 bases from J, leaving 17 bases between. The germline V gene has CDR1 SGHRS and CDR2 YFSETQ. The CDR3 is CASSTLDTRGTQYF. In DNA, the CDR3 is TGCGCCAGCAGCACCCTGGACACCCGAGGGACCCAGTACTTC.

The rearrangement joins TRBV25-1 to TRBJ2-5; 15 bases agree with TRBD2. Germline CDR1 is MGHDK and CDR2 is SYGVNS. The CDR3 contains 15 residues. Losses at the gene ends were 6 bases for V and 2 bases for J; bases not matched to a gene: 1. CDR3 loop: CASSGLAGGQETQYF. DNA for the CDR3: TGTGCCAGCAGCGGACTAGCGGGAGGGCAAGAGACCCAGTACTTC.

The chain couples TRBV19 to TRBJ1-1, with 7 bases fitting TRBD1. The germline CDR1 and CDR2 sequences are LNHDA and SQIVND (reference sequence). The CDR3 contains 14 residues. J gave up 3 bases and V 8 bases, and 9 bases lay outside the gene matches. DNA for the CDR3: TGTGCCAGTGCAGAAGGGGGCTTGGACACTGAAGCTTTCTTT. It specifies CASAEGGLDTEAFF.

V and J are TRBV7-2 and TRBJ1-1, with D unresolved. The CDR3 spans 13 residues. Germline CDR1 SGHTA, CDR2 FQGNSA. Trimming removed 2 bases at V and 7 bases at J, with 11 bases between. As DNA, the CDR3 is TGTGCCAGCAGCTTACAAACCCCGAATGAAGCTTTCTTT. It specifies CASSLQTPNEAFF.

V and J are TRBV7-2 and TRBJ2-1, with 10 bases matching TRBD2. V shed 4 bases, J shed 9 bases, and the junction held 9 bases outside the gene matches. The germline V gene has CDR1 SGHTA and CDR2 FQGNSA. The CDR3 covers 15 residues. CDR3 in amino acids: CASSSTSGTSTEQFF. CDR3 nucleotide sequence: TGTGCCAGCAGCTCCACTAGCGGGACCTCCACTGAGCAGTTCTTC.

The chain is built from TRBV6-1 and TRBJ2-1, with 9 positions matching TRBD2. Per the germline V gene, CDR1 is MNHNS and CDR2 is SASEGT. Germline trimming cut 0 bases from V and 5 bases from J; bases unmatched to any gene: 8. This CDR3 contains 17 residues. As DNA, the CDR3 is TGTGCCAGCAGTGAAGCGGCTCAGGCTAGCGGGGACAATGAGCAGTTCTTC. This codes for CASSEAAQASGDNEQFF.

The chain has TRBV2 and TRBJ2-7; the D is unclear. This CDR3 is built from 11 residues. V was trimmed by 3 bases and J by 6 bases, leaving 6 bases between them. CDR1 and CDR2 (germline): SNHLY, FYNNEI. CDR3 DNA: TGTGCCAGCAGTGACGAGCGCGAGCAGTACTTC. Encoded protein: CASSDEREQYF.

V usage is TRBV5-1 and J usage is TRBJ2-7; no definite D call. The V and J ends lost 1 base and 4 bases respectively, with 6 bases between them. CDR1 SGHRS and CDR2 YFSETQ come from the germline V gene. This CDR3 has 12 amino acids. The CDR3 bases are TGCGCCAGCAGCTTGTGGGGTTACGAGCAGTACTTC. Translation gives CASSLWGYEQYF. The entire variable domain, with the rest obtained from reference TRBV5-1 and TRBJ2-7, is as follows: KAGVTQTPRYLIKTRGQQVTLSCSPISGHRSVSWYQQTPGQGLQFLFEYFSETQRNKGNFPGRFSGRQFSNSRSEMNVSTLELGDSALYLCASSLWGYEQYFGPGTRLTVT.

In nucleotides, the CDR3 is TGTGCCAGCAGCCAAGGGGACAAGTTCACAGATACGCAGTATTTT. This encodes CASSQGDKFTDTQYF. The gene calls are TRBV14 and TRBJ2-3, with a tentative D call TRBD1 (6 bases). V was trimmed by 1 base and J by 2 bases, leaving 10 bases between them. CDR1 is SGHDN and CDR2 is FVKESK in the germline V gene. There are 15 residues in the CDR3.

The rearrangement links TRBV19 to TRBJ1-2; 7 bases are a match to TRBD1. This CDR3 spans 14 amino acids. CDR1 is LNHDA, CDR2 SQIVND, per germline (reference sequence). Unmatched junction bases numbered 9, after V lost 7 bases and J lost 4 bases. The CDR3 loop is CASTPDRNFYGYTF. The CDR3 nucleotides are TGTGCCAGTACCCCGGACAGGAATTTCTATGGCTACACCTTC.

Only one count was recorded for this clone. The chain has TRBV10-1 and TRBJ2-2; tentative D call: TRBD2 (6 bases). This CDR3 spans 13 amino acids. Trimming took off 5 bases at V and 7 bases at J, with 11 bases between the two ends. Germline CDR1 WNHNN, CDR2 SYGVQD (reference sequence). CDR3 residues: CASSLAVSGELFF. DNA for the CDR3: TGCGCCAGCAGTTTAGCGGTTAGCGGGGAGCTGTTTTTT.

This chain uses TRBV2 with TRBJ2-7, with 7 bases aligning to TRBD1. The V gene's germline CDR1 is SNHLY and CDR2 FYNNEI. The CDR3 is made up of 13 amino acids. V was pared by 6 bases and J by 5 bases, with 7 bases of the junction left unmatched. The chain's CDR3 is CASSRQGNHEQYF. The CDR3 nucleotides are TGTGCCAGCAGCAGACAGGGTAACCACGAGCAGTACTTC.

CDR3 sequence reads: CASNSPGRSLYEQYF. The DNA for the CDR3 is TGTGCCAGCAACAGCCCGGGCAGGAGCCTCTACGAGCAGTACTTC. The chain couples TRBV28 to TRBJ2-7, with D uncertain. The CDR3 is 15 residues long. The V end was cut by 7 bases, the J end by 3 bases, with 19 bases between. CDR1 MDHEN and CDR2 SYDVKM come from the germline V gene.

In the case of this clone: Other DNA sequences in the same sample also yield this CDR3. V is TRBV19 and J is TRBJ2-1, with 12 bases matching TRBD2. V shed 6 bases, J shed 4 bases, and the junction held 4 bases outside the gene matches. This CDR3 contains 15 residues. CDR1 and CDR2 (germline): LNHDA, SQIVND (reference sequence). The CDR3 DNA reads TGTGCCAGTAGGTCTCTAGCGGGAGGGTACAATGAGCAGTTCTTC. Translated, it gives CASRSLAGGYNEQFF.

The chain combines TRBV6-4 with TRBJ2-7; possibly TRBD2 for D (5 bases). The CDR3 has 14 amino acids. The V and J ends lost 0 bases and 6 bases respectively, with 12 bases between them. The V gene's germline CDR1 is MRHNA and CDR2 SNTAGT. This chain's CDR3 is CASSDSRVGSEQYF. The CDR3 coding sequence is TGTGCCAGCAGTGACTCGAGGGTGGGGAGCGAGCAGTACTTC.

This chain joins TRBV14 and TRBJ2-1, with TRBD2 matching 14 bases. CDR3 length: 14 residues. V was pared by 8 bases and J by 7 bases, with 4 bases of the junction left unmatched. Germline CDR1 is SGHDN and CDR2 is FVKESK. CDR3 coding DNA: TGTGCCAGCCGGACTAGCGGGAGGTCGAATGAGCAGTTCTTC. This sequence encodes CASRTSGRSNEQFF.

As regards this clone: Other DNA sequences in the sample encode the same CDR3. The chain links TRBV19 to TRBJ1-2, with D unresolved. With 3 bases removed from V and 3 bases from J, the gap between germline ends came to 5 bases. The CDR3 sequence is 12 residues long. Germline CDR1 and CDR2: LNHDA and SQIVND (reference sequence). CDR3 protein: CASSIGDYGYTF. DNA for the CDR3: TGTGCCAGTAGTATCGGGGACTATGGCTACACCTTC.

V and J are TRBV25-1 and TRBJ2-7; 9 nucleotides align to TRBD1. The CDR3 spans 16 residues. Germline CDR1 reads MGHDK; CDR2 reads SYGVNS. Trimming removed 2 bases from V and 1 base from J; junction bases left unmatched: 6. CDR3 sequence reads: CASSEPRTGVSYEQYF. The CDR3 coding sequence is TGTGCCAGCAGTGAACCCAGGACAGGGGTGTCCTACGAGCAGTACTTC.

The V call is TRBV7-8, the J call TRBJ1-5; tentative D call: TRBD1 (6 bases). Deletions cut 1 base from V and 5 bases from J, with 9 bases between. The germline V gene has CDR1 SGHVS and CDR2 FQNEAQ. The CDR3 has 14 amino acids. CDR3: CASSLGDIDQPQHF. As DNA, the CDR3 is TGTGCCAGCAGCTTAGGGGACATCGATCAGCCCCAGCATTTT.

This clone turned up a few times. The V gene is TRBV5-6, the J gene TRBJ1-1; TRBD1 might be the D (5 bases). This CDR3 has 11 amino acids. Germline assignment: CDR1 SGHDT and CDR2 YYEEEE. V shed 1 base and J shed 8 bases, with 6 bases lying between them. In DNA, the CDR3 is TGTGCCAGCAGCTTGTCAGGGGAAGCTTTCTTT. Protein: CASSLSGEAFF.

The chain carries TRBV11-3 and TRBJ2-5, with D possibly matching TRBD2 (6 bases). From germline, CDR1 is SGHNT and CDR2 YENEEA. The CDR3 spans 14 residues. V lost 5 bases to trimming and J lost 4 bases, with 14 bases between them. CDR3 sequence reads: CASSRTGDSETQYF. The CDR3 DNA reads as TGTGCCAGCAGCCGCACGGGGGACTCAGAGACCCAGTACTTC.

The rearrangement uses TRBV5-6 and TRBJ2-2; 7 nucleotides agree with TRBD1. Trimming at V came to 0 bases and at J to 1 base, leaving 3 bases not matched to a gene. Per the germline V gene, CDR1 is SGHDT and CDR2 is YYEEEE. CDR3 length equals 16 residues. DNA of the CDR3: TGTGCCAGCAGCTTGGATGGGACAGTGAACACCGGGGAGCTGTTTTTT. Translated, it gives CASSLDGTVNTGELFF.